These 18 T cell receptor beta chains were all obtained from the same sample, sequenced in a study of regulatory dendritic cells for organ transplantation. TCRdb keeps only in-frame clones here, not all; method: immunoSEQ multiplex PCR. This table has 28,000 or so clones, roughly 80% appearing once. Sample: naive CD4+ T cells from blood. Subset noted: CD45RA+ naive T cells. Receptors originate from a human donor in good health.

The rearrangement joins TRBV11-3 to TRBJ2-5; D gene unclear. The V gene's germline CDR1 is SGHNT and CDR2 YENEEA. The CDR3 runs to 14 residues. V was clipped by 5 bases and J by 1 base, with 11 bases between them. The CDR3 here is CASSRTQTQETQYF. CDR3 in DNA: TGTGCCAGCAGCCGAACACAAACCCAAGAGACCCAGTACTTC. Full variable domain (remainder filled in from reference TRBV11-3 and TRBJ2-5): EAGVVQSPRYKIIEKKQPVAFWCNPISGHNTLYWYLQNLGQGPELLIRYENEEAVDDSQLPKDRFSAERLKGVDSTLKIQPAELGDSAVYLCASSRTQTQETQYFGPGTRLLVL.

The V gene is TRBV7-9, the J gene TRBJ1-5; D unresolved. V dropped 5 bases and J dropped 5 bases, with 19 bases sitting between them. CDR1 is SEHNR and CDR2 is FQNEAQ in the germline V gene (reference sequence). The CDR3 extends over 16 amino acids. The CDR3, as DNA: TGTGCCAGCAGCAAAGCGGTAGGGCAGGTCCATCAGCCCCAGCATTTT. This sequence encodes CASSKAVGQVHQPQHF.

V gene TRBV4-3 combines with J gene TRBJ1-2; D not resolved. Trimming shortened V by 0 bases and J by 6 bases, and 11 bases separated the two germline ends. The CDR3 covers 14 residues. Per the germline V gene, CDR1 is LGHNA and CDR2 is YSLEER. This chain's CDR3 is CASSQDRPRDGYTF. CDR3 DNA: TGCGCCAGCAGCCAAGATCGTCCCCGGGATGGCTACACCTTC.

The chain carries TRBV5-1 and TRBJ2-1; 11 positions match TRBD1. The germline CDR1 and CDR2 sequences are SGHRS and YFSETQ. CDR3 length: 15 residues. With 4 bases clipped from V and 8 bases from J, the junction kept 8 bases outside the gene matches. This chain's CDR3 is CASSPGQGAFHEQFF. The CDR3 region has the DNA TGCGCCAGCAGCCCAGGACAGGGGGCATTCCATGAGCAGTTCTTC.

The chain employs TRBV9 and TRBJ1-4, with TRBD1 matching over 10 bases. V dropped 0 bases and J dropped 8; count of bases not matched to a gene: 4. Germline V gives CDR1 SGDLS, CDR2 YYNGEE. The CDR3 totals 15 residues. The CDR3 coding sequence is TGTGCCAGCAGCGTAGGACAGGGGGCAAGCGAAAAACTGTTTTTT. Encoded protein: CASSVGQGASEKLFF.

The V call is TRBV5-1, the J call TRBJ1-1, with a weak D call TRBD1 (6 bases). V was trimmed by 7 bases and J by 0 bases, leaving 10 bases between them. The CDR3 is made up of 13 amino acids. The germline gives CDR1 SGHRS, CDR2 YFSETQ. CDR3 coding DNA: TGCGCCAGCTTCGGACAGATGAACACTGAAGCTTTCTTT. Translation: CASFGQMNTEAFF.

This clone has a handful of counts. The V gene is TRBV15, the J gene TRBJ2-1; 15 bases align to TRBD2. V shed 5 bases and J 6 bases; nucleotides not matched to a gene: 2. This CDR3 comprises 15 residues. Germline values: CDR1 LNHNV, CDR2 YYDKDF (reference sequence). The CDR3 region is CATSQGLAGGNEQFF. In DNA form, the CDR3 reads TGTGCCACCAGCCAGGGACTAGCGGGGGGCAATGAGCAGTTCTTC.

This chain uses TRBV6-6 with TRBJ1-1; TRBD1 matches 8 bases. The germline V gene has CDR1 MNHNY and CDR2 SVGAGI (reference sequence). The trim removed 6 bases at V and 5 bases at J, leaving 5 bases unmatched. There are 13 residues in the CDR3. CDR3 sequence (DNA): TGTGCCAGCAGCCGGACAGGGCTGACTGAAGCTTTCTTT. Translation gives CASSRTGLTEAFF.

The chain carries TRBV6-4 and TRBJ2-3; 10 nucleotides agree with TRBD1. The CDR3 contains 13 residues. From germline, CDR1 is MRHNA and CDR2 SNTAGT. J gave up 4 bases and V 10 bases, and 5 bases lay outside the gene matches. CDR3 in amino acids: CANKTGGADTQYF. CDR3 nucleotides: TGTGCCAACAAGACAGGGGGCGCAGATACGCAGTATTTT.

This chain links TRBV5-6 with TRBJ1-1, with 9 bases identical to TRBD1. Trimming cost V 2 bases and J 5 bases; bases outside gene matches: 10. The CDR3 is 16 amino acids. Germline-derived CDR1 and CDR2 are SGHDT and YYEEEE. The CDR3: CASSFTGGGRRTEAFF. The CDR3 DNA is TGTGCCAGCAGCTTTACAGGGGGCGGTCGGAGGACTGAAGCTTTCTTT.

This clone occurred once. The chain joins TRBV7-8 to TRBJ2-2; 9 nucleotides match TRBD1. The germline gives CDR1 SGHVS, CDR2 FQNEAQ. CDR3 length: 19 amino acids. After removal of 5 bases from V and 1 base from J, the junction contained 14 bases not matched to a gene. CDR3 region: CASSRRDREFVGNTGELFF. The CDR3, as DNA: TGTGCCAGCAGCCGCCGGGACAGGGAATTTGTTGGGAACACCGGGGAGCTGTTTTTT.

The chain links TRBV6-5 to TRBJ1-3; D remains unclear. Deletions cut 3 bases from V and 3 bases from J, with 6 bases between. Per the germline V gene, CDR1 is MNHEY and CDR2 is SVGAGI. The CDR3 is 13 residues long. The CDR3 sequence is CASSYPGGNTIYF. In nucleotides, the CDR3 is TGTGCCAGCAGTTATCCAGGTGGAAACACCATATATTTT.

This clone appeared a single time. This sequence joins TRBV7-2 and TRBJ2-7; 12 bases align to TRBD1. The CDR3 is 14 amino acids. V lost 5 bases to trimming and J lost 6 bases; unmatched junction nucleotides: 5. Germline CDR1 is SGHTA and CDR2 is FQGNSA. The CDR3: CASSPGQGASEQYF. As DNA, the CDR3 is TGTGCCAGCAGCCCGGGACAGGGGGCAAGCGAGCAGTACTTC.

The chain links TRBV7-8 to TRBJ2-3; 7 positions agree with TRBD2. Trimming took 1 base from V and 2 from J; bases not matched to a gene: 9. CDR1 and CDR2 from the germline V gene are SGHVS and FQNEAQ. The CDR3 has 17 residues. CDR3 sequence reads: CASSLGASGEVTDTQYF. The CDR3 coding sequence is TGTGCCAGCAGCTTAGGAGCGAGCGGGGAAGTCACAGATACGCAGTATTTT.

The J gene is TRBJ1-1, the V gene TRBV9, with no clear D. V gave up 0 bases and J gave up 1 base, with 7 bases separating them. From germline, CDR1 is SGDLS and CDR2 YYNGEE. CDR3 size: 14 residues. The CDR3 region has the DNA TGTGCCAGCAGCGTAGAACAGCAGAACACTGAAGCTTTCTTT. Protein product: CASSVEQQNTEAFF.

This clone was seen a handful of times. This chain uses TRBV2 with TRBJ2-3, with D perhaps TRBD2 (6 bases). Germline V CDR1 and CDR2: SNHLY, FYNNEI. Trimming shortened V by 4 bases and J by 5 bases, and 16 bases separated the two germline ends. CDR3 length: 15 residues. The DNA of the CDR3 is TGTGCCAGCAGTGGCATGTGGGGGGAGGAAGATACGCAGTATTTT. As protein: CASSGMWGEEDTQYF.

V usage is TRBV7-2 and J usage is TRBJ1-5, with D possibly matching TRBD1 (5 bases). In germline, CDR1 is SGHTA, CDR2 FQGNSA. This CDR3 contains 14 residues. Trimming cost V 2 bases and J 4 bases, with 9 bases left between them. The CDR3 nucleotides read TGTGCCAGCAGCTTACAGGGATCGAATCAGCCCCAGCATTTT. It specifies CASSLQGSNQPQHF.

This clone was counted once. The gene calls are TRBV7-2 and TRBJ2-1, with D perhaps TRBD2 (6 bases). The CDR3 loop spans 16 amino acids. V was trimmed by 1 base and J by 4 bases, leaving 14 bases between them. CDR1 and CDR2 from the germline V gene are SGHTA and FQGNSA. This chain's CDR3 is CASSLDGAGLYNEQFF. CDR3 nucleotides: TGTGCCAGCAGCTTAGATGGCGCGGGGTTATACAATGAGCAGTTCTTC.